Below are 25 T cell receptor beta chains sequenced from a single sample in a study of T cells after posttransplantation cyclophosphamide. TCRdb's copy holds only in-frame clones and misses some; the assay was immunoSEQ multiplex PCR. The repertoire consists of over 5,500 clones, with around 78% occurring once and the leading ten covering around a quarter. The sample comprised memory CD4+ T cells sorted from blood. The receptor set was obtained from a woman between 50 and 59 years old in good health and a related stem cell transplant donor.

The chain couples TRBV30 to TRBJ1-5, with D tentatively TRBD1 (5 bases). Trimming took 0 bases from V and 8 from J, leaving 14 bases between them. CDR1 and CDR2 (germline): GTSNPN, SVGIG (reference sequence). This CDR3 is 14 amino acids long. The CDR3 spells CAWSVAGPLKPQHF. For the CDR3, the DNA is TGTGCCTGGAGTGTCGCAGGGCCCCTGAAGCCCCAGCATTTT.

In the case of this clone: Other DNA sequences within the sample encode an identical CDR3. The chain has TRBV7-6 and TRBJ1-5; 8 bases are a match to TRBD1. This CDR3 spans 14 amino acids. Germline lookup yields CDR1 SGHVS and CDR2 FNYEAQ. J was trimmed by 6 bases and V by 9 bases; bases with no gene match: 10. The CDR3 DNA sequence: TGTGCCAGTAGCATAGGACAGGGCATTCAGCCCCAGCATTTT. Translating it yields CASSIGQGIQPQHF.

The chain carries TRBV19 and TRBJ1-3; 9 positions match TRBD1. CDR3 size: 14 residues. Germline V lookup: CDR1 LNHDA, CDR2 SQIVND (reference sequence). V lost 6 bases and J lost 2; bases outside the gene matches: 2. The chain's CDR3 is CASSGTGTGNTIYF. The CDR3, as DNA: TGTGCCAGTAGCGGGACAGGGACTGGAAACACCATATATTTT.

This sequence joins TRBV6-1 and TRBJ1-3, with D unresolved. Germline loops: CDR1 MNHNS, CDR2 SASEGT. V was trimmed by 4 bases and J by 0 bases, leaving 13 bases between them. CDR3 size: 16 residues. CDR3 sequence (DNA): TGTGCCAGCAGTGCCCCTAGCCGGGACTCTGGAAACACCATATATTTT. It yields the protein CASSAPSRDSGNTIYF.

CDR3 in DNA: TGTGCCAGCTCACCACCGATCACTTTCGGGAAGTACAATGAGCAGTTCTTC. Translated: CASSPPITFGKYNEQFF. V usage is TRBV18 and J usage is TRBJ2-1; D may be TRBD2 (5 bases). The germline V gene has CDR1 KGHSH and CDR2 LQKENI. The germline V and J ends were trimmed by 0 bases and 4 bases, with 16 bases remaining between them. This CDR3 comprises 17 residues.

This rearrangement joins TRBV9 to TRBJ1-2; no reliable D call. The germline V gene encodes CDR1 SGDLS and CDR2 YYNGEE. With 0 bases removed from V and 1 base from J, the gap between germline ends came to 7 bases. The CDR3 has 14 residues. The CDR3 nucleotides are TGTGCCAGCAGCGTAGCCGACAATAACTATGGCTACACCTTC. Amino acids: CASSVADNNYGYTF.

The chain joins TRBV20-1 to TRBJ1-2; D may be TRBD1 (5 bases). This CDR3 has 11 residues. Germline V lookup: CDR1 DFQATT, CDR2 SNEGSKA (reference sequence). The V gene lost 3 bases and the J gene lost 8 bases, with 10 bases spanning the gap. The CDR3 spells CSASRGEGYTF. The CDR3, as DNA: TGCAGTGCTAGTCGGGGGGAGGGCTACACCTTC.

This clone appeared a single time. V gene TRBV5-1 combines with J gene TRBJ2-1, with 13 bases that match TRBD2. V trimming: 4 bases; J trimming: 13 bases; junction bases outside the gene matches: 17. Germline CDR1 reads SGHRS; CDR2 reads YFSETQ. CDR3 length equals 17 residues. The DNA of the CDR3 is TGCGCCAGCAGCCTCAGGACTAGCGGGAGTTACAGGAATGGACAGTTCTTC. Translation: CASSLRTSGSYRNGQFF.

The chain links TRBV27 to TRBJ2-1, with 7 bases aligning to TRBD2. CDR3 length equals 18 residues. CDR1 MNHEY and CDR2 SMNVEV come from the germline V gene (reference sequence). Losses at the gene ends were 5 bases for V and 0 bases for J; bases not matched to a gene: 13. The CDR3 sequence: CASSLKEERGSSYNEQFF. The DNA of the CDR3 is TGTGCCAGCAGTCTTAAGGAAGAGCGGGGAAGCTCCTACAATGAGCAGTTCTTC.

This clone was seen a single time. This chain connects TRBV4-2 to TRBJ1-5, with D perhaps matching TRBD1 (5 bases). The germline V and J ends were trimmed by 0 bases and 7 bases, with 16 bases remaining between them. CDR3 length: 16 residues. CDR1 LGHNA and CDR2 YNFKEQ come from the germline V gene. CDR3 loop: CASSQDPLRQSQPQHF. In nucleotides, the CDR3 is TGTGCCAGCAGCCAAGATCCCCTAAGACAGAGCCAGCCCCAGCATTTT.

The count of this clone is one. The chain recombines TRBV5-6 with TRBJ2-5; tentatively, D is TRBD1 (6 bases). This CDR3 region has 15 residues. The germline CDR1 and CDR2 sequences are SGHDT and YYEEEE. Trimming shortened V by 3 bases and J by 4 bases, and 16 bases separated the two germline ends. CDR3 in DNA: TGTGCCAGCAGCTCGCTACAGGGATCGCGAGAGACCCAGTACTTC. Amino acid sequence: CASSSLQGSRETQYF.

The chain carries TRBV6-1 and TRBJ1-4; D is perhaps TRBD1 (6 bases). This CDR3 region has 13 residues. V shed 6 bases and J shed 5 bases, with 10 bases lying between them. In germline, CDR1 is MNHNS, CDR2 SASEGT. As DNA, the CDR3 is TGTGCCAGCAGCCGTGGACAGAATGAAAAACTGTTTTTT. It is translated as CASSRGQNEKLFF.

This chain connects TRBV7-2 to TRBJ2-3; perhaps TRBD1 as D (6 bases). Germline lookup yields CDR1 SGHTA and CDR2 FQGNSA. The CDR3 sequence is 16 residues long. V gave up 2 bases and J gave up 4 bases, with 16 bases separating them. The CDR3 nucleotides are TGTGCCAGCAGCTTATTGTGGGGCAGGGGCGCAGATACGCAGTATTTT. Its translation: CASSLLWGRGADTQYF. Supplemented by reference TRBV7-2 and TRBJ2-3, the full variable domain reads GAGVSQSPSNKVTEKGKDVELRCDPISGHTALYWYRQSLGQGLEFLIYFQGNSAPDKSGLPSDRFSAERTGGSVSTLTIQRTQQEDSAVYLCASSLLWGRGADTQYFGPGTRLTVL.

V usage is TRBV9 and J usage is TRBJ2-7, with D possibly matching TRBD1 (5 bases). V gave up 0 bases and J gave up 5 bases, with 9 bases separating them. This CDR3 comprises 13 residues. Germline-derived CDR1 and CDR2 are SGDLS and YYNGEE. The CDR3 spells CASSVGQGNEQYF. In DNA form, the CDR3 reads TGTGCCAGCAGCGTAGGGCAGGGTAACGAGCAGTACTTC. The complete variable domain, with remaining parts taken from reference TRBV9 and TRBJ2-7, reads DSGVTQTPKHLITATGQRVTLRCSPRSGDLSVYWYQQSLDQGLQFLIQYYNGEERAKGNILERFSAQQFPDLHSELNLSSLELGDSALYFCASSVGQGNEQYFGPGTRLTVT.

V usage is TRBV5-5 and J usage is TRBJ1-1; no clear D gene. The germline gives CDR1 SGHKS, CDR2 YYEKEE (reference sequence). CDR3 size: 14 residues. The ends were cut back, 0 bases at V and 4 bases at J, with 10 bases in the middle. The CDR3 DNA reads as TGTGCCAGCAGCTTGGGATATGGGCCCACTGAAGCTTTCTTT. Its protein is CASSLGYGPTEAFF. Full variable domain (outside the CDR3, taken from reference TRBV5-5 and TRBJ1-1): DAGVTQSPTHLIKTRGQQVTLRCSPISGHKSVSWYQQVLGQGPQFIFQYYEKEERGRGNFPDRFSARQFPNYSSELNVNALLLGDSALYLCASSLGYGPTEAFFGQGTRLTVV.

CDR3 loop: CAIRELAGANEQYF. The CDR3 bases are TGTGCCATCAGAGAACTAGCGGGAGCCAACGAGCAGTACTTC. The chain is built from TRBV10-3 and TRBJ2-7, with 11 bases fitting TRBD2. Germline CDR1 and CDR2: ENHRY and SYGVKD. Germline trimming cut 6 bases from V and 5 bases from J; bases unmatched to any gene: 6. The CDR3 length is 14 residues.

The CDR3 DNA sequence: TGTGCCAGTAGTATAGGCCCAGGGGCAGATACGCAGTATTTT. Translated: CASSIGPGADTQYF. The V call is TRBV19, the J call TRBJ2-3, with D possibly being TRBD1 (6 bases). The CDR3 has 14 amino acids. With 1 base removed from V and 4 bases from J, the gap between germline ends came to 9 bases. Germline lookup yields CDR1 LNHDA and CDR2 SQIVND (reference sequence).

The V and J genes are TRBV7-3 and TRBJ2-7, with TRBD2 identical over 9 bases. The CDR3 runs 15 residues. Trimming removed 1 base from V and 6 bases from J; junction bases left unmatched: 7. Per the germline V gene, CDR1 is SGHTA and CDR2 is FQGTGA. DNA for the CDR3: TGTGCCAGCAGCTTAATGACTAGCGGCCCCATCGAGCAGTACTTC. Translation: CASSLMTSGPIEQYF.

The chain recombines TRBV9 with TRBJ2-1, with TRBD2 matching 11 bases. Per the germline V gene, CDR1 is SGDLS and CDR2 is YYNGEE. This CDR3 contains 15 residues. Unmatched junction bases numbered 4, after V lost 4 bases and J lost 4 bases. This CDR3 is CASSYGTSGYNEQFF. CDR3 in DNA: TGTGCCAGCAGCTATGGGACTAGCGGATACAATGAGCAGTTCTTC.

In nucleotides, the CDR3 is TGTGCCAGTACCTTGGGGCTCGGGTACTATGGCTACACCTTC. It translates to CASTLGLGYYGYTF. This chain joins TRBV19 and TRBJ1-2, with D possibly being TRBD1 (5 bases). This CDR3 has 14 amino acids. CDR1 LNHDA and CDR2 SQIVND come from the germline V gene (reference sequence). Deletions cut 7 bases from V and 3 bases from J, with 15 bases between.

The V and J genes are TRBV2 and TRBJ2-3, with 8 nucleotides matching TRBD1. With 5 bases clipped from V and 0 bases from J, the junction kept 4 bases outside the gene matches. This CDR3 contains 15 residues. The germline V gene has CDR1 SNHLY and CDR2 FYNNEI. CDR3 DNA: TGTGCCAGCAGTCGACAGGGGTCTAGCACAGATACGCAGTATTTT. This translates into CASSRQGSSTDTQYF.

The chain carries TRBV19 and TRBJ1-2; D gene unclear. Germline CDR1 LNHDA, CDR2 SQIVND (reference sequence). The length of the CDR3 is 15 residues. The V end was cut by 4 bases, the J end by 8 bases, with 20 bases between. The CDR3 protein is CASSTSDPLAGGYTF. The CDR3, as DNA: TGTGCCAGTAGTACTTCGGATCCATTGGCCGGGGGCTACACCTTC.

The chain carries TRBV7-2 and TRBJ2-5; 7 bases align to TRBD1. J was trimmed by 4 bases and V by 3 bases; bases with no gene match: 11. CDR1 is SGHTA and CDR2 is FQGNSA in the germline V gene. The CDR3 is 16 amino acids. CDR3 protein: CASSFSEGAGGETQYF. In nucleotides, the CDR3 is TGTGCCAGCAGCTTTAGCGAGGGGGCAGGAGGAGAGACCCAGTACTTC.

The V call is TRBV11-3, the J call TRBJ2-1, with 16 nucleotides matching TRBD2. From germline, CDR1 is SGHNT and CDR2 YENEEA. After removal of 5 bases from V and 9 bases from J, the junction contained 10 bases not matched to a gene. There are 17 residues in the CDR3. This chain's CDR3 is CASSPPGLAGGRGEQFF. The CDR3 nucleotides are TGTGCCAGCAGCCCCCCGGGACTAGCGGGAGGGCGGGGTGAGCAGTTCTTC. Combining the CDR3 with reference TRBV11-3 and TRBJ2-1 gives the whole variable domain EAGVVQSPRYKIIEKKQPVAFWCNPISGHNTLYWYLQNLGQGPELLIRYENEEAVDDSQLPKDRFSAERLKGVDSTLKIQPAELGDSAVYLCASSPPGLAGGRGEQFFGPGTRLTVL.

The gene calls are TRBV15 and TRBJ2-4; TRBD1 matches at 8 bases. V dropped 1 base and J dropped 14; count of bases not matched to a gene: 10. The germline gives CDR1 LNHNV, CDR2 YYDKDF (reference sequence). The CDR3 extends over 14 amino acids. CDR3 sequence (DNA): TGTGCCACCAGCAGAGCTACCTCAGGGGGCCGGGAGTACTTC. Its translation: CATSRATSGGREYF.